The T cell receptor (beta chain) described here comes from a study of T-cell memory formation after mild COVID-19. Points from the study as a whole: Shrinking CD4+ clones resided mostly in CM and EM, and CD8+ ones in EMRA. Whereas later expanders leaned CD4+, clones contracting day 15 to 85 showed a balanced CD4/CD8 makeup.

On this clonotype itself: Its antigen is currently unknown.

The CDR3 covers 14 residues. Germline V CDR1 and CDR2: SGHAT, FQNNGV. The germline V and J ends were trimmed by 2 bases and 5 bases, with 12 bases remaining between them. Using its own MiXCR run on the 5' RACE reads, TCRdb lists one record per CDR3 protein. The sample contains about 88,000 distinct CDR3 sequences, approximately 23% of which appear only once. This receptor was identified in a man aged 18 to 35 who had mild COVID-19 (a few samples of this study predate the infection). Cell type and time point are not known. The V gene is TRBV11-2, the J gene TRBJ2-5; D is undetermined. The sequencing sample was made of PBMCs or a T cell subset sorted from them (not recorded which). This CDR3 is CASSLPRLSETQYF. The CDR3 DNA is TGTGCCAGCAGCTTACCCAGGCTGAGCGAGACCCAGTACTTC.